These 27 T cell receptor beta chains were sequenced from one sample in a study of regulatory T cells in long-lasting Graves disease. Time point in this sample: newly diagnosed GD, antithyroid drugs for less than 3 months. Construction of the TCR library relied on RNA isolated from PBMCs. Arm-PCR of CDR3 regions and iRepertoire HTBI primers were the basis on which TCR beta libraries were built. From the multiplex PCR reads, TCRdb called clonotypes with MiXCR, one entry per CDR3 protein. The table records about 440,000 distinct CDR3 sequences, just under 15% of them present only once. Separately, the same data were catalogued under a study of T cells in Graves' hyperthyroidism and ophthalmopathy.

Here the sequenced sample was peripheral blood mononuclear cells (PBMCs), taken at new diagnosis, from a patient treated with antithyroid drugs. These receptors were taken from a woman under 40 with Graves disease.

This clonotype has more than one count but fewer than ten. This sequence joins TRBV18 and TRBJ1-4, with a tentative D call TRBD1 (5 bases). The CDR3 length is 14 residues. Trimming took off 8 bases at V and 4 bases at J, with 14 bases between the two ends. The germline V gene encodes CDR1 KGHSH and CDR2 LQKENI. The CDR3 DNA sequence: TGTGCCAGCACTCGAGGGGCTCTTAATGAAAAACTGTTTTTT. This gives the protein CASTRGALNEKLFF. Together with reference TRBV18 and TRBJ1-4, the CDR3 gives the full variable domain: NAGVMQNPRHLVRRRGQEARLRCSPMKGHSHVYWYRQLPEEGLKFMVYLQKENIIDESGMPKERFSAEFPKEGPSILRIQQVVRGDSAAYFCASTRGALNEKLFFGSGTQLSVL.

A few counts support this clonotype. The chain is built from TRBV19 and TRBJ2-7, with 8 bases fitting TRBD2. The CDR3 extends over 13 amino acids. V shed 5 bases and J 3 bases; nucleotides not matched to a gene: 3. Germline V gene lookup returns CDR1 LNHDA and CDR2 SQIVND (reference sequence). CDR3 in DNA: TGTGCCAGTAGTCGGGGGGGACTCTACGAGCAGTACTTC. Encoded protein: CASSRGGLYEQYF.

This clonotype has more than one count but fewer than ten. This rearrangement joins TRBV10-3 to TRBJ2-7; possibly TRBD1 for D (5 bases). CDR3 length: 15 residues. CDR1 is ENHRY, CDR2 SYGVKD, per germline. V lost 4 bases, J lost 0 bases, and 13 bases lay in between. CDR3 protein: CAISVPPTGSYEQYF. In nucleotides, the CDR3 is TGTGCCATCAGTGTCCCCCCCACAGGCTCCTACGAGCAGTACTTC.

This clonotype was counted ten times or more. The genes are TRBV5-1 and TRBJ2-3; 8 nucleotides agree with TRBD1. The CDR3 consists of 21 residues. The V gene's germline CDR1 is SGHRS and CDR2 YFSETQ. The junction had 21 bases not matched to a gene; V was cut back by 2 bases and J by 1 base. The CDR3: CASSLRAGGASASRRTDTQYF. CDR3 in DNA: TGCGCCAGCAGCTTACGGGCAGGGGGCGCGTCGGCTAGCAGACGCACAGATACGCAGTATTTT.

This clonotype showed up many times. V usage is TRBV27 and J usage is TRBJ2-3; 7 bases agree with TRBD2. The junction had 6 bases not matched to a gene; V was cut back by 4 bases and J by 2 bases. The CDR3 extends over 15 amino acids. CDR1 is MNHEY, CDR2 SMNVEV, per germline (reference sequence). As DNA, the CDR3 is TGTGCCAGCAGTTCGCTAGCGGAGAACACAGATACGCAGTATTTT. This sequence encodes CASSSLAENTDTQYF.

The chain recombines TRBV5-8 with TRBJ1-1; D not certain. V was clipped by 6 bases and J by 11 bases, with 20 bases between them. The CDR3 loop spans 13 amino acids. The germline V gene encodes CDR1 SGHTS and CDR2 YDEGEE. CDR3 DNA: TGTGCCAGCACCCGACTCCGGAGTGCCGGCGCTTTCTTT. This encodes CASTRLRSAGAFF.

Many counts were recorded for this clonotype. The rearrangement links TRBV20-1 to TRBJ2-3; TRBD2 aligns across 12 bases. The length of the CDR3 is 16 residues. CDR1 and CDR2 (germline): DFQATT, SNEGSKA (reference sequence). J lost 6 bases, V lost 3 bases, and 10 bases had no gene match. CDR3 nucleotides: TGCAGTGCTAGTCCGACTAGCGGGAGTCTTTGGGATACGCAGTATTTT. It specifies CSASPTSGSLWDTQYF.

The gene calls are TRBV6-1 and TRBJ2-3; 9 bases are shared with TRBD2. With 11 bases clipped from V and 4 bases from J, the junction kept 4 bases outside the gene matches. The CDR3 totals 12 residues. From germline, CDR1 is MNHNS and CDR2 SASEGT. CDR3 protein: CAGGGGPDTQYF. For the CDR3, the DNA is TGTGCCGGCGGGGGGGGCCCAGATACGCAGTATTTT.

This clonotype was counted a few times. V usage is TRBV9 and J usage is TRBJ1-6, with 7 bases matching TRBD1. J gave up 6 bases and V 3 bases, and 9 bases lay outside the gene matches. The CDR3 has 16 residues. The germline gives CDR1 SGDLS, CDR2 YYNGEE. The CDR3 spells CASSAFGGGPNSPLHF. CDR3 nucleotide sequence: TGTGCCAGCAGCGCCTTTGGAGGGGGCCCTAATTCACCCCTCCACTTT.

This clonotype was recorded a few times. The genes are TRBV3-1 and TRBJ2-3, with TRBD2 matching over 10 bases. Germline CDR1 LGHDT, CDR2 YNNKEL (reference sequence). The V and J ends lost 1 base and 2 bases, in that order; junction bases with no gene match: 6. CDR3 size: 17 residues. CDR3 amino acids: CASSQVVGTSDTDTQYF. The CDR3 bases are TGTGCCAGCAGCCAAGTTGTTGGGACTAGCGACACAGATACGCAGTATTTT.

This clonotype has a count of ten or more. This chain links TRBV28 with TRBJ2-1; possibly TRBD1 for D (6 bases). This CDR3 spans 20 amino acids. CDR1 MDHEN and CDR2 SYDVKM come from the germline V gene. The germline V and J ends were trimmed by 3 bases and 6 bases, with 30 bases remaining between them. Written as DNA, the CDR3 is TGTGCCAGCAGTTTTGGGACCGGGACAACCGGGGCCCGGACGATCAATGAGCAGTTCTTC. It specifies CASSFGTGTTGARTINEQFF.

This clonotype was counted at least ten times. The chain joins TRBV12-3 or TRBV12-4 to TRBJ1-4; 7 nucleotides agree with TRBD1. Trimming removed 5 bases from V and 5 bases from J; junction bases left unmatched: 5. CDR3 length equals 14 residues. Written as DNA, the CDR3 is TGTGCCAGCAGTCCCGGGACAGTAAATGAAAAACTGTTTTTT. As protein: CASSPGTVNEKLFF.

The sample holds many counts of this clonotype. The chain carries TRBV18 and TRBJ1-4, with D uncertain. V lost 3 bases and J lost 2, with 10 bases in between. Per the germline V gene, CDR1 is KGHSH and CDR2 is LQKENI. The CDR3 has 15 amino acids. The CDR3 reads CASSPRTATNEKLFF. The CDR3 region has the DNA TGTGCCAGCTCACCCCGGACTGCCACTAATGAAAAACTGTTTTTT. Filled out from reference TRBV18 and TRBJ1-4, the complete variable domain reads NAGVMQNPRHLVRRRGQEARLRCSPMKGHSHVYWYRQLPEEGLKFMVYLQKENIIDESGMPKERFSAEFPKEGPSILRIQQVVRGDSAAYFCASSPRTATNEKLFFGSGTQLSVL.

This clonotype was seen ten or more times. The chain employs TRBV20-1 and TRBJ1-1, with TRBD1 identical over 10 bases. Per germline, CDR1 DFQATT and CDR2 SNEGSKA (reference sequence). This CDR3 is 18 amino acids long. Unmatched junction bases numbered 18, after V lost 3 bases and J lost 5 bases. The CDR3 sequence: CSARGVGTGDVMGTEAFF. CDR3 DNA sequence: TGCAGTGCTAGGGGAGTGGGGACAGGGGATGTTATGGGGACTGAAGCTTTCTTT.

This chain joins TRBV7-2 and TRBJ2-7; D is ambiguous. CDR3 length: 14 residues. The germline V gene has CDR1 SGHTA and CDR2 FQGNSA. V was cut by 4 bases and J by 4 bases, with 14 bases left in between. CDR3 sequence reads: CASSSPPRSYEQYF. CDR3 nucleotides: TGTGCCAGCAGCTCCCCGCCCCGATCTTACGAGCAGTACTTC.

This clonotype came up many times. V usage is TRBV6-1 and J usage is TRBJ2-1; 9 bases are a match to TRBD2. The length of the CDR3 is 15 residues. Germline V gene lookup returns CDR1 MNHNS and CDR2 SASEGT. The junction had 6 bases not matched to a gene; V was cut back by 6 bases and J by 3 bases. The CDR3: CASSTLAGYYNEQFF. The CDR3 DNA reads TGTGCCAGCAGCACACTAGCGGGTTACTACAATGAGCAGTTCTTC.

This clonotype was seen many times. The chain carries TRBV12-3 or TRBV12-4 and TRBJ2-7; D unresolved. The ends were cut back, 5 bases at V and 4 bases at J, with 9 bases in the middle. The CDR3 contains 12 residues. CDR3 sequence: CASSTGWYEQYF. As DNA, the CDR3 is TGTGCCAGCAGTACCGGTTGGTACGAGCAGTACTTC.

This clonotype was recorded a few times. The J gene is TRBJ1-2, the V gene TRBV4-1; D is undetermined. The germline V gene encodes CDR1 MGHRA and CDR2 YSYEKL. Trimming stripped 3 bases from V and 3 bases from J, with 11 bases between. CDR3 length: 14 residues. This CDR3 is CASSHMLADYGYTF. The CDR3 nucleotides are TGCGCCAGCAGCCATATGCTTGCCGACTATGGCTACACCTTC.

At least ten counts were recorded for this clonotype. CDR3 sequence (DNA): TGTGCCAGCAGAGGTTCCACCGGGACAAATAGCAATCAGCCCCAGCATTTT. It translates to CASRGSTGTNSNQPQHF. The rearrangement joins TRBV27 to TRBJ1-5, with D tentatively TRBD1 (6 bases). V was pared by 6 bases and J by 0 bases, with 18 bases between. This CDR3 has 17 amino acids. From germline, CDR1 is MNHEY and CDR2 SMNVEV (reference sequence).

About this clonotype: This could be a read error, since a much larger clone is one nucleotide away. The J gene is TRBJ2-7, the V gene TRBV5-5, with 11 bases identical to TRBD1. CDR1 is SGHKS, CDR2 YYEKEE, per germline (reference sequence). CDR3 length: 15 amino acids. The CDR3 DNA sequence: TGTGCCAGCAGCATTTGGACAGGGGGCCCTTACGAGCAGCACTTC. Its protein is CASSIWTGGPYEQHF.

This clonotype came up many times. The J gene is TRBJ2-3, the V gene TRBV20-1; TRBD2 aligns across 8 bases. Germline values: CDR1 DFQATT, CDR2 SNEGSKA (reference sequence). CDR3 size: 15 residues. J was trimmed by 2 bases and V by 3 bases; bases with no gene match: 7. The CDR3: CSASDWREDTDTQYF. CDR3 nucleotides: TGCAGTGCTAGTGATTGGCGGGAGGACACAGATACGCAGTATTTT.

A remark on this clonotype: Given a much more abundant clone one base away, this may be a read error. The conserved final phenylalanine or tryptophan is absent from the CDR3, which likely points to a read error. J is TRBJ2-1 and V is TRBV18; 7 bases agree with TRBD1. CDR3 length equals 14 residues. Losses at the gene ends were 4 bases for V and 2 bases for J; bases not matched to a gene: 2. Germline CDR1 reads KGHSH; CDR2 reads LQKENI. The CDR3 DNA reads as TGTGCCAGCTCACAGGGGGCGGCCTACAATGAGCAGTTCTGC. It specifies CASSQGAAYNEQFC.

This clonotype was seen ten or more times. The gene calls are TRBV6-5 and TRBJ1-5, with TRBD1 identical over 7 bases. V lost 0 bases and J lost 1; bases outside the gene matches: 0. The germline CDR1 and CDR2 sequences are MNHEY and SVGAGI. The CDR3 loop spans 15 amino acids. CDR3 in amino acids: CASSYSTGSNQPQHF. For the CDR3, the DNA is TGTGCCAGCAGTTACTCGACAGGGAGCAATCAGCCCCAGCATTTT.

This clonotype appeared many times. The chain recombines TRBV20-1 with TRBJ2-2; 12 bases align to TRBD2. With 3 bases clipped from V and 6 bases from J, the junction kept 2 bases outside the gene matches. The CDR3 extends over 14 amino acids. Germline loops: CDR1 DFQATT, CDR2 SNEGSKA (reference sequence). CDR3 sequence reads: CSARTSGSAGELFF. The CDR3 nucleotides read TGCAGTGCTAGGACTAGCGGGAGTGCCGGGGAGCTGTTTTTT.

This clonotype was seen repeatedly, ten times or more. The rearrangement links TRBV13 to TRBJ2-7; perhaps TRBD1 as D (6 bases). The CDR3 runs 14 residues. Trimming removed 5 bases at V and 3 bases at J, with 14 bases between. Germline CDR1 PRHDT, CDR2 FYEKMQ (reference sequence). This CDR3 reads CASSIIQGRYEQYF. The DNA for the CDR3 is TGTGCCAGCAGCATAATACAGGGCCGCTACGAGCAGTACTTC. The full variable domain, rest sourced from reference TRBV13 and TRBJ2-7, is AAGVIQSPRHLIKEKRETATLKCYPIPRHDTVYWYQQGPGQDPQFLISFYEKMQSDKGSIPDRFSAQQFSDYHSELNMSSLELGDSALYFCASSIIQGRYEQYFGPGTRLTVT.

This clonotype was seen repeatedly, ten times or more. The rearrangement joins TRBV10-3 to TRBJ1-5; D gene uncertain. Per the germline V gene, CDR1 is ENHRY and CDR2 is SYGVKD. V lost 10 bases and J lost 1, with 17 bases in between. The CDR3 runs to 15 residues. The CDR3 nucleotides are TGTGCCAGCCGGGAAAGGGAATTCAGCAATCAGCCCCAGCATTTT. Translated, it gives CASREREFSNQPQHF.

This clonotype was recorded many times. The chain is built from TRBV5-8 and TRBJ2-2; TRBD2 might be the D (6 bases). Between the trimmed V and J ends, which lost 4 bases and 4 bases, there was a span of 14 bases. Per the germline V gene, CDR1 is SGHTS and CDR2 is YDEGEE. The CDR3 is 15 amino acids. Here the CDR3 DNA reads TGTGCCAGCAGCCCGGAGGGCCGGAGCACCGGGGAGCTGTTTTTT. This encodes CASSPEGRSTGELFF. Filled out from reference TRBV5-8 and TRBJ2-2, the complete variable domain reads EAGVTQSPTHLIKTRGQQATLRCSPISGHTSVYWYQQALGLGLQFLLWYDEGEERNRGNFPPRFSGRQFPNYSSELNVNALELEDSALYLCASSPEGRSTGELFFGEGSRLTVL.